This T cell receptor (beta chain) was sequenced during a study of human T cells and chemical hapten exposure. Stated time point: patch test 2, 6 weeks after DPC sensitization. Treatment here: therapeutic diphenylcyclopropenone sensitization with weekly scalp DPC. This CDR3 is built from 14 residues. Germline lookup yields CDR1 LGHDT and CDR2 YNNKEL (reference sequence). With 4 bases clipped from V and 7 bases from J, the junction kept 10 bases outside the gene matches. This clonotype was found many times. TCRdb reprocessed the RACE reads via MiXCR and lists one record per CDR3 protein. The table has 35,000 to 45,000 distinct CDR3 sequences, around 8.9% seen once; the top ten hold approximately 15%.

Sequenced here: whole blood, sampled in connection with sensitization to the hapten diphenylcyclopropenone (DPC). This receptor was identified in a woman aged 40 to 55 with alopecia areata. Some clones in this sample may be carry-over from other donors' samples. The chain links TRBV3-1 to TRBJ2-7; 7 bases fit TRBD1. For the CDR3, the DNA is TGTGCCAGCAGCCCGAACAGGGGACGGAAGGAGCAGTACTTC. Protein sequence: CASSPNRGRKEQYF.